Reported below is one TCR beta chain. Authors' methods: The assay estimated nucleated cells by amplifying reference gene primers. Generated by immunoSEQ multiplex PCR, the TCRdb table keeps only in-frame clones and is missing some. That table gives V, J and clone size, and the DNA gave D and trimming. Of some 350,000 clones detected, less than 90% appear once; the ten largest clones hold 2.5% to 3%. This sample stems from a study of blood T cell repertoires in COVID-19. Background on the study: COVID-19 samples from acute and convalescent phases originated in the United States, Italy and Spain.

The CDR3 is made up of 14 amino acids. Germline values: CDR1 KGHSH, CDR2 LQKENI. V gave up 0 bases and J gave up 9 bases, with 12 bases separating them. Participant reports of clinical history set cohort assignment. Two negative PCRs, clearance, or symptom resolution characterized the recovered Cohort 3 donors. Sequenced sample: PBMCs or T cells enriched from blood (not recorded which). V and J are TRBV18 and TRBJ2-1; possibly TRBD1 for D (5 bases). The origin of this receptor is a woman between 25 and 40 years old who had recovered from COVID-19. CDR3 region: CASSPPNWGTEQFF. The CDR3 DNA reads TGTGCCAGCTCACCACCGAATTGGGGCACTGAGCAGTTCTTC. Full variable domain (rest looked up from reference TRBV18 and TRBJ2-1): NAGVMQNPRHLVRRRGQEARLRCSPMKGHSHVYWYRQLPEEGLKFMVYLQKENIIDESGMPKERFSAEFPKEGPSILRIQQVVRGDSAAYFCASSPPNWGTEQFFGPGTRLTVL.